The source of this T cell receptor beta chain is a study of Ad26.COV2.S vaccination and SARS-CoV-2 variants. Findings and limits, study-wide: Vaccinated and placebo-treated recipients had similar non-spike TCR breadth. Once vaccination had occurred, spike-specific CD8+ and CD4+ T cell responses reportedly showed substantial breadth.

This sample's treatment: 19 received Ad26.COV2.S at low or high dose, single or two shots; a few received placebo; per-sample allocation not given. The samples were gathered on day 63 after the first injection of vaccine or placebo. It was Wuhan-strain SARS-CoV-2 spike that the Ad26 vaccine vector expressed. This clone was counted only a few times. Its antigen remains unknown. TCRdb's table, derived via immunoSEQ multiplex PCR, lists solely in-frame clones and lacks some. The table has roughly 400,000 clones, around 92% seen once. Trimming cost V 5 bases and J 7 bases; bases outside gene matches: 4. The CDR3 is made up of 15 amino acids. CDR1 is LGHDT, CDR2 YNNKEL, per germline (reference sequence).

The sequence derives from a person aged 18-65 years who received the Ad26.COV2.S COVID-19 vaccine or a placebo. The chain employs TRBV3-1 (or the pseudogene TRBV3-2) and TRBJ2-1, with 14 bases that match TRBD2. The sequencing here drew on peripheral blood, taken in a trial of Ad26.COV2.S vaccine versus placebo. As DNA, the CDR3 is TGTGCCAGCAGCTTGGGACTAGCGGGGGCTAATGAGCAGTTCTTC. This encodes CASSLGLAGANEQFF.